The 20 T cell receptor beta chains given below trace back to one sample, sequenced in a study of CXCR3-negative and CXCR3-positive naive CD8 T cells. Findings and caveats of the study: Against CXCR3-negative naive cells, CXCR3-positive naive cells showed more hydrophobic TRB CDR3s.

The libraries of TRB cDNA were prepared using 5' RACE with UMI labels. Reprocessing the 5' RACE reads, TCRdb reports a single entry for every CDR3 protein and omits DNA. The sample holds 85,000 to 90,000 distinct CDR3 sequences. These receptors are not linked to any known antigen. The sequenced material came from naive CXCR3+ CD8+ T cells from blood. Subset defined: CD45RO-CCR7+CD27+CD95- naive CD8+ T cells expressing CXCR3 (TNR3+). The receptors were gathered from a human donor in good health. Some clones in this sample may be carry-over from other donors' samples.

The chain employs TRBV5-1 and TRBJ2-7; TCRdb's D gene call, TRBD1, goes unchecked for lack of DNA. From germline, CDR1 is SGHRS and CDR2 YFSETQ. CDR3 length: 15 amino acids. The CDR3: CASSSPTTANYEQYF.

The chain couples TRBV29-1 to TRBJ2-3; absent DNA, TCRdb's TRBD2 call cannot be checked. This CDR3 is built from 15 residues. Germline CDR1 reads SQVTM; CDR2 reads ANQGSEA. CDR3 loop: CSVEVLAANTDTQYF.

The chain employs TRBV5-1 and TRBJ1-1; lacking DNA, the TRBD1 call made by TCRdb goes unchecked. The CDR3 totals 14 residues. Germline loops: CDR1 SGHRS, CDR2 YFSETQ. The CDR3 protein is CASSLIGPGTEAFF. Drawing the rest from reference TRBV5-1 and TRBJ1-1, the complete variable domain is KAGVTQTPRYLIKTRGQQVTLSCSPISGHRSVSWYQQTPGQGLQFLFEYFSETQRNKGNFPGRFSGRQFSNSRSEMNVSTLELGDSALYLCASSLIGPGTEAFFGQGTRLTVV.

This chain uses TRBV11-2 with TRBJ2-1. In germline, CDR1 is SGHAT, CDR2 FQNNGV. The length of the CDR3 is 11 residues. This CDR3 is CASQTYNEQFF. The full variable domain, completed using reference TRBV11-2 and TRBJ2-1, is EAGVAQSPRYKIIEKRQSVAFWCNPISGHATLYWYQQILGQGPKLLIQFQNNGVVDDSQLPKDRFSAERLKGVDSTLKIQPAKLEDSAVYLCASQTYNEQFFGPGTRLTVL.

This rearrangement joins TRBV29-1 to TRBJ2-1; the TCRdb call, TRBD2, lacks DNA for checking. The CDR3 has 13 amino acids. The germline V gene encodes CDR1 SQVTM and CDR2 ANQGSEA. The chain's CDR3 is CSVAGGSYNEQFF.

This chain joins TRBV7-2 and TRBJ1-1. Germline assignment: CDR1 SGHTA and CDR2 FQGNSA. The CDR3 spans 13 residues. This chain's CDR3 is CASSLGSERRAFF.

This chain uses TRBV7-2 with TRBJ2-1; the TRBD1 assignment by TCRdb is unverifiable without DNA. CDR1 and CDR2 from the germline V gene are SGHTA and FQGNSA. This CDR3 is built from 15 residues. CDR3 amino acids: CASSSYLQGYNEQFF.

The V and J genes are TRBV3-1 and TRBJ2-7; TCRdb returns TRBD2, unconfirmable since there is no DNA. Germline V gene sequence: CDR1 LGHDT, CDR2 YNNKEL (reference sequence). The CDR3 spans 16 residues. The CDR3 sequence: CASSPWVAENNYEQYF.

The chain has TRBV29-1 and TRBJ1-4. Germline CDR1 reads SQVTM; CDR2 reads ANQGSEA. The CDR3 length is 12 residues. CDR3 sequence: CSVQVINEKLFF.

V gene TRBV25-1 combines with J gene TRBJ2-5; TCRdb proposes TRBD1, but this gene call is untestable without DNA. CDR1 is MGHDK and CDR2 is SYGVNS in the germline V gene. The CDR3 totals 15 residues. The CDR3 protein is CASSDGYRVGETQYF.

The chain joins TRBV28 to TRBJ2-7; as DNA is missing, the TRBD2 call by TCRdb cannot be tested. CDR3 length: 12 residues. CDR1 MDHEN and CDR2 SYDVKM come from the germline V gene. The CDR3 loop reads CASSLMGGGQYF.

CDR3 residues: CASSLIGSVSEQYF. The V call is TRBV28, the J call TRBJ2-7; TCRdb's D gene call, TRBD2, goes unchecked for lack of DNA. The CDR3 covers 14 residues. CDR1 is MDHEN and CDR2 is SYDVKM in the germline V gene.

The chain combines TRBV18 with TRBJ2-7; there is no DNA to check the TCRdb D call of TRBD2. Per germline, CDR1 KGHSH and CDR2 LQKENI. The CDR3 has 15 amino acids. The CDR3 sequence: CASSPPGDNPLEQYF.

V usage is TRBV29-1 and J usage is TRBJ2-7; TCRdb's D call, TRBD2, is unchecked because there is no DNA. The germline V gene encodes CDR1 SQVTM and CDR2 ANQGSEA. CDR3 size: 13 residues. CDR3 loop: CSVGGLDSNEQYF.

This chain connects TRBV28 to TRBJ2-1; lacking DNA, the TRBD2 call made by TCRdb goes unchecked. Germline values: CDR1 MDHEN, CDR2 SYDVKM. The CDR3 has 18 amino acids. The CDR3 protein is CASKVGLAGASSYNEQFF.

The rearrangement uses TRBV12-3 or TRBV12-4 and TRBJ2-2. This CDR3 has 14 amino acids. Here the CDR3 reads CASSYGGSTGELFF.

The chain links TRBV6-5 to TRBJ1-2; TCRdb picks TRBD1, but there is no DNA to check that call. Germline CDR1 MNHEY, CDR2 SVGAGI. The CDR3 is 13 residues long. CDR3 residues: CASSYSPGQGYTF.

The chain uses TRBV28 and TRBJ2-7; lacking DNA, the TRBD1 call made by TCRdb goes unchecked. Germline loops: CDR1 MDHEN, CDR2 SYDVKM. CDR3 length: 14 residues. The CDR3 reads CASSWGQESYEQYF.

This chain joins TRBV12-3 or TRBV12-4 and TRBJ1-2; without DNA, the TCRdb call of TRBD1 cannot be checked. This CDR3 spans 13 amino acids. The CDR3 loop is CASSLGTVAGYTF.

This chain joins TRBV15 and TRBJ2-7. The CDR3 covers 16 residues. CDR1 is LNHNV, CDR2 YYDKDF, per germline (reference sequence). CDR3 sequence reads: CATSSFRRPSPYEQYF.